This T cell receptor beta chain came from a study of CD8 T cells in ankylosing spondylitis. V dropped 5 bases and J dropped 4 bases, with 11 bases sitting between them. The length of the CDR3 is 13 residues. Germline V CDR1 and CDR2: GTSNPN, SVGIG (reference sequence). TCRdb processed the 5' RACE reads anew with MiXCR; each CDR3 protein has one entry. The table includes 300,000 to 400,000 distinct CDR3 sequences, 20% to 25% detected once. The sample taken for sequencing was blood, either unsorted or a sorted T cell fraction (not recorded which). The chain joins TRBV30 to TRBJ2-2, with TRBD1 as a possible D gene (6 bases). The clonotype was recovered from a male donor with ankylosing spondylitis or in good health (not recorded which). CDR3 bases: TGTGCCTGGTCCACAGGGAGCACCGGGGAGCTGTTTTTT. Translation: CAWSTGSTGELFF.